In its sample, the clone carrying this T cell receptor (beta chain) was seen once. The antigen is undetermined. This entry belongs to a study of T cell responses to AZD1222 COVID-19 vaccine. Profiling relied on immunoSEQ multiplex PCR, and the TCRdb table lists in-frame clones only, not all of them. The sample gives tens of thousands of clones, 70% to 90% of which show up once; about 9.4% is in the top ten. Study findings and constraints: Researchers report vaccine-associated CD4 TCRs spanning spike, with dominance at 160-218 and 743-854. Spike-specific TCR breadth rose after two AZD1222 doses, and depth rose as well. Repertoires in all cases were sampled only once the peak T cell response had passed.

Trimming left V 3 bases short and J 0 bases short, with 14 bases between. CDR3 size: 16 residues. Germline V gives CDR1 KGHSH, CDR2 LQKENI. The J gene is TRBJ1-2, the V gene TRBV18, with D perhaps matching TRBD1 (5 bases). The receptor comes from an adult in good health. This specimen was peripheral blood, taken on day 0 of AZD1222 vaccination. The chain's CDR3 is CASSPPGLGANYGYTF. The DNA for the CDR3 is TGTGCCAGCTCACCCCCGGGGCTTGGGGCTAACTATGGCTACACCTTC.